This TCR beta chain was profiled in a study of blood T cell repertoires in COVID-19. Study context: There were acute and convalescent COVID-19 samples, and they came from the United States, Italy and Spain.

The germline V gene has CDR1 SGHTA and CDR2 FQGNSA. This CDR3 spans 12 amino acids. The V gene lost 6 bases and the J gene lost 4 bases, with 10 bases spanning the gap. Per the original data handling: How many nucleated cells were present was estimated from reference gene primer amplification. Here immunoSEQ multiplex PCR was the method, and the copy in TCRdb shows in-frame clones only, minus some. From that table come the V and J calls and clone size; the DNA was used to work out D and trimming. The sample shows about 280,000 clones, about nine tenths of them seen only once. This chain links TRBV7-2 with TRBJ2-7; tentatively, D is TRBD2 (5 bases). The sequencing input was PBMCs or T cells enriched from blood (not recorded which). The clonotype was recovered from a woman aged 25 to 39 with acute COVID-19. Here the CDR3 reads CASSPTTYEQYF. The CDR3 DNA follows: TGTGCCAGCAGTCCGACTACGTACGAGCAGTACTTC.